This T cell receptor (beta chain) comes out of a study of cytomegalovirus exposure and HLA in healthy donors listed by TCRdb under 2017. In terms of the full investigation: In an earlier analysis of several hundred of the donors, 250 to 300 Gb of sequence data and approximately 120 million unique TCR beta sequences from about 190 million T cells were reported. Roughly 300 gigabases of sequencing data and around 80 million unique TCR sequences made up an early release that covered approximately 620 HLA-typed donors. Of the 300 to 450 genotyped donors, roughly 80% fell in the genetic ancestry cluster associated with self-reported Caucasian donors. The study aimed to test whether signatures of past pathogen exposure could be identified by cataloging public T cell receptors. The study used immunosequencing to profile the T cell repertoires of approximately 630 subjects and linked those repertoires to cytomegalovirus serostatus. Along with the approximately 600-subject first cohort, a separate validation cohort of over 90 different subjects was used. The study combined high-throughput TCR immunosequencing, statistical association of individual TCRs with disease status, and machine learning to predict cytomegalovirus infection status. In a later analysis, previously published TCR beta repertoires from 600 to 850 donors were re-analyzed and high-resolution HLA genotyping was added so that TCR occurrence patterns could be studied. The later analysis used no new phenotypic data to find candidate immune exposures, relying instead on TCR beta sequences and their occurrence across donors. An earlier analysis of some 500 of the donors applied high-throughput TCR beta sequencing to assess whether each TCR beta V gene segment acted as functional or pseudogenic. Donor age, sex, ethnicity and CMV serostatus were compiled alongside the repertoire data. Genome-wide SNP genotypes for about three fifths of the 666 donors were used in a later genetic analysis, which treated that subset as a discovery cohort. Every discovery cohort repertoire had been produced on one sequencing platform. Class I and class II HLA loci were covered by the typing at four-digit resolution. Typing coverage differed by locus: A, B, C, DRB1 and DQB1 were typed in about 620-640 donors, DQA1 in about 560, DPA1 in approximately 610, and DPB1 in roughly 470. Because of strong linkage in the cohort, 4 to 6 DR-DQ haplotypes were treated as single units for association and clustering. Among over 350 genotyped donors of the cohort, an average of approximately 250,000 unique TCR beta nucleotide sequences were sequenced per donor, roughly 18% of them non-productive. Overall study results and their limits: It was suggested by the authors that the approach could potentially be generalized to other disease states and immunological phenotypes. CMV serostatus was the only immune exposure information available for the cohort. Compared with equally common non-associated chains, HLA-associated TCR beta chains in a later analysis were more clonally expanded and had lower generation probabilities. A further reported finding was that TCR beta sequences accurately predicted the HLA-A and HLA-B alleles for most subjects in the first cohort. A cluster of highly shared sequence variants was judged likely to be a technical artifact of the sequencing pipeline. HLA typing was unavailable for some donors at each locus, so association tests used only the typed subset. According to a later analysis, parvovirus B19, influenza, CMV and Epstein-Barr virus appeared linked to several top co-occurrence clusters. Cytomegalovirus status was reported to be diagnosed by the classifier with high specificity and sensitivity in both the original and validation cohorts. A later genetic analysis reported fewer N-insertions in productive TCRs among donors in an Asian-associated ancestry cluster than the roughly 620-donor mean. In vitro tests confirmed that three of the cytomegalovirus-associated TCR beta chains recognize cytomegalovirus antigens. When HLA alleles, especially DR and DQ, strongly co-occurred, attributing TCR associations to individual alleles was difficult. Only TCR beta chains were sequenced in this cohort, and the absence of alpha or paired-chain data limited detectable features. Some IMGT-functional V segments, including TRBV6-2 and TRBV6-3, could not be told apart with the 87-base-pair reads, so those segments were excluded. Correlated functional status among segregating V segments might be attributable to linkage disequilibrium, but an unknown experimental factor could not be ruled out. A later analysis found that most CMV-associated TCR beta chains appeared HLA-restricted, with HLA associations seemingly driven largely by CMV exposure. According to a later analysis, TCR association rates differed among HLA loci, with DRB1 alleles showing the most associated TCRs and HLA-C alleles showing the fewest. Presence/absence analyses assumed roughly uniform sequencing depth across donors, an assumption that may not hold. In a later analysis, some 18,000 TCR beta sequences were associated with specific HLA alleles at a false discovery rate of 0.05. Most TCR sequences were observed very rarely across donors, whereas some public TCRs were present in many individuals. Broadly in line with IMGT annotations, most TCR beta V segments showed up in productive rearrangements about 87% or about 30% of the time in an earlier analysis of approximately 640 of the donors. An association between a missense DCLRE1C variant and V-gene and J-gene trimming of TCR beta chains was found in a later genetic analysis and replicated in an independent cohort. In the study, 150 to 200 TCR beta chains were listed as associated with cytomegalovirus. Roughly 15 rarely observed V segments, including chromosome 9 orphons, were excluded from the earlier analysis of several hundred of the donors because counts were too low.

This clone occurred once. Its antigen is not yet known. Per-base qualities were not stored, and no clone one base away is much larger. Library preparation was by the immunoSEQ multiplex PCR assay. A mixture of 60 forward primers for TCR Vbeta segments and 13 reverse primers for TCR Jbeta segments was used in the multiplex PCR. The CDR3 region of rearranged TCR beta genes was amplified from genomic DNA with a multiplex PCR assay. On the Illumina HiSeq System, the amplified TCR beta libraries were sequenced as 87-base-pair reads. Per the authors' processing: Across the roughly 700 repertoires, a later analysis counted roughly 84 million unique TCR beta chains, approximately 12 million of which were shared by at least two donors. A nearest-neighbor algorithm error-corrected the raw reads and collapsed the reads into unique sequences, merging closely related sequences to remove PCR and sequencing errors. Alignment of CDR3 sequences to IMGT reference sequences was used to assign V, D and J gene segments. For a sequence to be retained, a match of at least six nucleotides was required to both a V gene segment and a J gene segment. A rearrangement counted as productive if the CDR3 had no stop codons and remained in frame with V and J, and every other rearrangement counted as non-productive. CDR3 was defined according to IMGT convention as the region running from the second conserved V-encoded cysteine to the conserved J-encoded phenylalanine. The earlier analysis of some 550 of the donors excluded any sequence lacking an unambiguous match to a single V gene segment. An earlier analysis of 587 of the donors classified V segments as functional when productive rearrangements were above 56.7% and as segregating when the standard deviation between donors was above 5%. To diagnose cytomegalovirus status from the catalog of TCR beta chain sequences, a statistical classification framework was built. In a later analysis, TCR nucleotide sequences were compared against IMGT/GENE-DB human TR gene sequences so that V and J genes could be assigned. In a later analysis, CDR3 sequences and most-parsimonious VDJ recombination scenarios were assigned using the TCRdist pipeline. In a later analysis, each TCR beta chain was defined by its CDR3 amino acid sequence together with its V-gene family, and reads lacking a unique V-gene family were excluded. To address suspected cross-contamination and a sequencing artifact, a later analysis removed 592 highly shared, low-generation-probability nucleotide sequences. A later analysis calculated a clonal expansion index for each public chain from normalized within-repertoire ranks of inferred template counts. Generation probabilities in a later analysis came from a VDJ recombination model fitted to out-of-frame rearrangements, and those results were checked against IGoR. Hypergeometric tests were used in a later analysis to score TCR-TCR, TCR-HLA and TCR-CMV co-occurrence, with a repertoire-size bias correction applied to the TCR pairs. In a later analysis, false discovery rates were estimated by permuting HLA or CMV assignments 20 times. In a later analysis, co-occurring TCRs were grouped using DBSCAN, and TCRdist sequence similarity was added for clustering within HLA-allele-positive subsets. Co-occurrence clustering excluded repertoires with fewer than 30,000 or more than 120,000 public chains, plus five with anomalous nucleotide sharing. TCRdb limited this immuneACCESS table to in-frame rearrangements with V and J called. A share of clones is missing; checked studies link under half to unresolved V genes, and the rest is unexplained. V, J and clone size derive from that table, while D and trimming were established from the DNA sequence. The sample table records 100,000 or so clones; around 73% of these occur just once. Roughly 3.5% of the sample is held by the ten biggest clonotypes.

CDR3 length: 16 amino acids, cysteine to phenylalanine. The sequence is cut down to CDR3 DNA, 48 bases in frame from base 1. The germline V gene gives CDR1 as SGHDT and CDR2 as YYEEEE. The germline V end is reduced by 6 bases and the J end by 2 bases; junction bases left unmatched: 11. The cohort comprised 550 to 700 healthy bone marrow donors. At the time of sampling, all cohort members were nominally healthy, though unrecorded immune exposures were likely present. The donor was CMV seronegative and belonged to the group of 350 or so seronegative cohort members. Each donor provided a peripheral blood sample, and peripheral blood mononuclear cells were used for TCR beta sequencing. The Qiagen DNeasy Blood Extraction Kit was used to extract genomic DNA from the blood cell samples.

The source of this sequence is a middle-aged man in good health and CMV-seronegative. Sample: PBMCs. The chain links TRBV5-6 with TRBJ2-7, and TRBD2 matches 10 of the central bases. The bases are TGTGCCAGCACCCCCGTGTCTAGCGGGGGAACCTACGAGCAGTACTTC. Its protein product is CASTPVSSGGTYEQYF.